Presented here are 29 T cell receptor beta chains from one specimen sequenced in a study of blood T cell repertoires in COVID-19. TCRdb's copy holds only in-frame clones and misses some; the assay was immunoSEQ multiplex PCR. The sample holds around 140,000 clones, about 89% seen once. Sequences were obtained from peripheral blood. The receptors were gathered from a man over 45 with active or convalescent COVID-19.

The V and J genes are TRBV27 and TRBJ1-1; D may be TRBD1 (5 bases). CDR1 MNHEY and CDR2 SMNVEV come from the germline V gene (reference sequence). V lost 3 bases, J lost 2 bases, and 10 bases lay in between. The CDR3 extends over 14 amino acids. The CDR3 sequence is CASSLTALNTEAFF. CDR3 DNA: TGTGCCAGCAGTTTGACAGCCCTTAACACTGAAGCTTTCTTT.

The rearrangement uses TRBV6-1 and TRBJ1-2, with D hard to call. CDR1 is MNHNS, CDR2 SASEGT, per germline. The CDR3 runs 15 residues. V was shortened by 1 base and J by 4 bases, with 13 bases between the two germline ends. Here the CDR3 reads CASSEGLTLGYGYTF. CDR3 in DNA: TGTGCCAGCAGTGAAGGTCTGACCCTAGGCTATGGCTACACCTTC.

V is TRBV6-6 and J is TRBJ2-7; the D gene is possibly TRBD2 (5 bases). Germline CDR1 and CDR2: MNHNY and SVGAGI (reference sequence). CDR3 length: 13 amino acids. Trimming stripped 0 bases from V and 6 bases from J, with 9 bases between. The CDR3 bases are TGTGCCAGCAGTTACTCGCGGGTTGGCGAGCAGTACTTC. Amino acid sequence: CASSYSRVGEQYF.

This clone was found once. V is TRBV12-3 or TRBV12-4 and J is TRBJ1-1; D unclear. Deletions cut 3 bases from V and 9 bases from J, with 14 bases between. The CDR3 runs to 13 residues. In nucleotides, the CDR3 is TGTGCCAGCAGTTTTGCGAGCAACCCCAAAGCTTTCTTT. As protein: CASSFASNPKAFF.

The V gene is TRBV4-2, the J gene TRBJ1-1; no firm D call. Looked up from germline, CDR1 is LGHNA and CDR2 is YNFKEQ. Trimming cost V 2 bases and J 3 bases, with 13 bases left between them. The CDR3 runs 15 residues. The CDR3 loop is CASSQTETRDTEAFF. CDR3 sequence (DNA): TGTGCCAGCAGCCAAACCGAAACGCGTGACACTGAAGCTTTCTTT.

V gene TRBV7-8 combines with J gene TRBJ2-5; 7 positions match TRBD1. Trimming cost V 5 bases and J 1 base; bases outside gene matches: 13. The CDR3 is 17 amino acids. Germline CDR1 is SGHVS and CDR2 is FQNEAQ. The CDR3 coding sequence is TGTGCCAGCAGCCCAATACCCCGGGGACAGATCCAAGAGACCCAGTACTTC. This translates into CASSPIPRGQIQETQYF.

The J gene is TRBJ2-2, the V gene TRBV28, with 12 nucleotides matching TRBD1. V lost 5 bases to trimming and J lost 7 bases; unmatched junction nucleotides: 11. The CDR3 covers 17 residues. Germline assignment: CDR1 MDHEN and CDR2 SYDVKM. CDR3 nucleotides: TGTGCCAGCAGTCCCCGGGACAGGGGGCGTTTGGTCGGGGAGCTGTTTTTT. The encoded protein is CASSPRDRGRLVGELFF.

This clone showed up just once. The chain combines TRBV10-2 with TRBJ2-5, with 12 bases identical to TRBD2. Germline lookup yields CDR1 WSHSY and CDR2 SAAADI. This CDR3 has 17 residues. V gave up 8 bases and J gave up 1 base; unmatched junction bases: 11. The CDR3 DNA follows: TGCGCCAGCTCCAGACTAGCGGGGGAGGGGATCCAAGAGACCCAGTACTTC. This encodes CASSRLAGEGIQETQYF.

This clone was picked up many times. The chain carries TRBV25-1 and TRBJ1-5, with a possible D match to TRBD1 (6 bases). The CDR3 is 15 amino acids. Germline V gene sequence: CDR1 MGHDK, CDR2 SYGVNS. V lost 7 bases and J lost 6, with 19 bases in between. The CDR3 sequence: CASTRISQGGQPQHF. Here the CDR3 DNA reads TGTGCCAGCACGAGGATATCACAGGGCGGTCAGCCCCAGCATTTT.

The rearrangement uses TRBV18 and TRBJ1-4, with unresolved D. V was shortened by 3 bases and J by 4 bases, with 12 bases between the two germline ends. This CDR3 is 15 amino acids long. Germline CDR1 reads KGHSH; CDR2 reads LQKENI. The CDR3, as DNA: TGTGCCAGCTCACCGTCATATCGGGGTAATGAAAAACTGTTTTTT. Its protein product is CASSPSYRGNEKLFF.

This clone came up a few times. CDR3 amino acids: CASSRELPYEQYF. The CDR3 DNA reads TGTGCCAGCTCACGGGAGCTCCCCTACGAGCAGTACTTC. The chain recombines TRBV18 with TRBJ2-7; a weak D match, TRBD2 (5 bases). The CDR3 runs to 13 residues. Germline lookup yields CDR1 KGHSH and CDR2 LQKENI. Trimming stripped 4 bases from V and 2 bases from J, with 9 bases between.

This sequence joins TRBV5-1 and TRBJ1-6; D might be TRBD1 (6 bases). The V end was cut by 4 bases, the J end by 8 bases, with 16 bases between. CDR1 is SGHRS, CDR2 YFSETQ, per germline. This CDR3 is 15 amino acids long. CDR3 in amino acids: CASSQGQTLYSPLHF. Written as DNA, the CDR3 is TGCGCCAGCAGCCAAGGACAGACCCTTTATTCACCCCTCCACTTT.

V is TRBV7-7 and J is TRBJ2-7; possible D gene TRBD1, 6 bases. V was shortened by 1 base and J by 6 bases, with 10 bases between the two germline ends. CDR1 is SSHAT, CDR2 FNYEAQ, per germline (reference sequence). This CDR3 contains 13 residues. The CDR3 is CASSLGTASEQYF. The CDR3, as DNA: TGTGCCAGCAGCTTAGGGACAGCGTCCGAGCAGTACTTC.

The gene calls are TRBV5-1 and TRBJ2-1; tentative D call: TRBD2 (7 bases). Germline V gene sequence: CDR1 SGHRS, CDR2 YFSETQ. The CDR3 spans 14 residues. The ends were cut back, 5 bases at V and 0 bases at J, with 9 bases in the middle. The chain's CDR3 is CASRRGGSYNEQFF. CDR3 sequence (DNA): TGCGCCAGCAGGAGGGGGGGCTCCTACAATGAGCAGTTCTTC.

This chain connects TRBV29-1 to TRBJ2-3; a possible D gene is TRBD1 (5 bases). The length of the CDR3 is 12 residues. Per germline, CDR1 SQVTM and CDR2 ANQGSEA. Trimming stripped 7 bases from V and 1 base from J, with 9 bases between. The CDR3 sequence is CSGGAGTDTQYF. CDR3 coding DNA: TGCAGCGGGGGCGCGGGCACAGATACGCAGTATTTT.

This rearrangement joins TRBV29-1 to TRBJ1-4; the D gene is possibly TRBD1 (5 bases). This CDR3 is 13 amino acids long. Trimming cost V 1 base and J 6 bases, with 9 bases left between them. CDR1 and CDR2 (germline): SQVTM, ANQGSEA. CDR3 nucleotides: TGCAGCGTTGAAGTAGCAGGGTATGAAAAACTGTTTTTT. Protein sequence: CSVEVAGYEKLFF.

The chain recombines TRBV19 with TRBJ2-3; D possibly corresponds to TRBD2 (7 bases). Germline V CDR1 and CDR2: LNHDA, SQIVND (reference sequence). This CDR3 region has 16 residues. Trimming pared 0 bases from V and 4 bases from J, leaving 14 bases between. CDR3 in DNA: TGTGCCAGTAGTATAGATGGGGGGGCAAAGGCAGATACGCAGTATTTT. This encodes CASSIDGGAKADTQYF.

The rearrangement joins TRBV5-1 to TRBJ2-3; D possibly corresponds to TRBD1 (6 bases). The CDR3 totals 14 residues. CDR1 is SGHRS and CDR2 is YFSETQ in the germline V gene. V was clipped by 0 bases and J by 9 bases, with 14 bases between them. The CDR3 DNA follows: TGCGCCAGCAGCTTGGGAGGTGAGAGGGGGACGCAGTATTTT. This sequence encodes CASSLGGERGTQYF.

In its sample, this clone was seen once. The chain is built from TRBV27 and TRBJ1-2; no reliable D call. Germline V gene lookup returns CDR1 MNHEY and CDR2 SMNVEV (reference sequence). The CDR3 has 13 amino acids. V lost 1 base, J lost 7 bases, and 10 bases lay in between. This chain's CDR3 is CASSLFAGRGYTF. As DNA, the CDR3 is TGTGCCAGCAGTTTATTCGCGGGCCGTGGCTACACCTTC.

CDR3: CSASLVWPGSETQYF. The CDR3 DNA is TGCAGTGCTAGTCTTGTTTGGCCAGGCAGTGAGACCCAGTACTTC. This chain connects TRBV20-1 to TRBJ2-5; no definite D call. The ends were cut back, 3 bases at V and 5 bases at J, with 19 bases in the middle. This CDR3 has 15 residues. Germline V lookup: CDR1 DFQATT, CDR2 SNEGSKA (reference sequence).

This clone came up a few times. The chain is built from TRBV7-2 and TRBJ1-1; D gene uncertain. This CDR3 has 13 residues. Deletions cut 4 bases from V and 3 bases from J, with 9 bases between. CDR1 and CDR2 from the germline V gene are SGHTA and FQGNSA. CDR3 bases: TGTGCCAGCAGCTACCAAGTAGACACTGAAGCTTTCTTT. This gives the protein CASSYQVDTEAFF.

This chain links TRBV7-2 with TRBJ2-5; TRBD2 aligns across 15 bases. In germline, CDR1 is SGHTA, CDR2 FQGNSA. The CDR3 totals 17 residues. V shed 5 bases and J 5 bases; nucleotides not matched to a gene: 9. CDR3: CASSPGLAGGAAETQYF. CDR3 bases: TGTGCCAGCAGCCCGGGACTAGCGGGGGGCGCGGCGGAGACCCAGTACTTC. Together with reference TRBV7-2 and TRBJ2-5, the CDR3 gives the full variable domain: GAGVSQSPSNKVTEKGKDVELRCDPISGHTALYWYRQSLGQGLEFLIYFQGNSAPDKSGLPSDRFSAERTGGSVSTLTIQRTQQEDSAVYLCASSPGLAGGAAETQYFGPGTRLLVL.

This chain connects TRBV29-1 to TRBJ2-3; TRBD2 is a possible D gene (6 bases). This CDR3 region has 15 residues. CDR1 is SQVTM and CDR2 is ANQGSEA in the germline V gene. The V and J ends lost 3 bases and 0 bases respectively, with 13 bases between them. As DNA, the CDR3 is TGCAGCGTTGACCGAGCGGGCCCTAGCACAGATACGCAGTATTTT. It specifies CSVDRAGPSTDTQYF.

The V gene is TRBV5-6, the J gene TRBJ2-5, with TRBD2 matching over 8 bases. Germline V gives CDR1 SGHDT, CDR2 YYEEEE. The CDR3 runs to 15 residues. V was clipped by 0 bases and J by 4 bases; unmatched bases: 5. This CDR3 reads CASSLVGGALETQYF. The CDR3 nucleotides are TGTGCCAGCAGCTTGGTCGGGGGGGCCCTAGAGACCCAGTACTTC.

V usage is TRBV30 and J usage is TRBJ2-2; 7 positions match TRBD2. CDR1 and CDR2 from the germline V gene are GTSNPN and SVGIG (reference sequence). The CDR3 has 14 amino acids. V lost 4 bases to trimming and J lost 0 bases; unmatched junction nucleotides: 2. The CDR3 nucleotides read TGTGCCTGGAAGCGGGGCTCGAACACCGGGGAGCTGTTTTTT. Its protein is CAWKRGSNTGELFF.

The chain combines TRBV5-4 with TRBJ2-5; 7 positions match TRBD1. Germline V gene lookup returns CDR1 SGHNT and CDR2 YYREEE (reference sequence). The CDR3 runs to 14 residues. V lost 1 base and J lost 4; bases outside the gene matches: 4. The CDR3 bases are TGTGCCAGCAGCTTGACAGGGGTCGTAGAGACCCAGTACTTC. Its protein is CASSLTGVVETQYF.

This clone was seen a handful of times. This chain uses TRBV5-1 with TRBJ1-2, with a possible D match to TRBD1 (6 bases). CDR1 is SGHRS and CDR2 is YFSETQ in the germline V gene. Trimming took off 1 base at V and 6 bases at J, with 13 bases between the two ends. The CDR3 loop spans 14 amino acids. For the CDR3, the DNA is TGCGCCAGCAGCTTGCAAACAGGGCTCGATGGCTACACCTTC. This sequence encodes CASSLQTGLDGYTF.

This clone was recorded only once. This chain joins TRBV6-5 and TRBJ1-5; a weak D match, TRBD1 (6 bases). Trimming stripped 5 bases from V and 7 bases from J, with 15 bases between. CDR1 and CDR2 from the germline V gene are MNHEY and SVGAGI. The CDR3 covers 14 residues. CDR3 loop: CASSPNREGQPQHF. Written as DNA, the CDR3 is TGTGCCAGCAGTCCGAACAGGGAGGGACAGCCCCAGCATTTT.

The V call is TRBV6-5, the J call TRBJ2-1, with 8 bases identical to TRBD1. The CDR3 contains 16 residues. J was trimmed by 4 bases and V by 2 bases; bases with no gene match: 7. Germline V gene lookup returns CDR1 MNHEY and CDR2 SVGAGI. As DNA, the CDR3 is TGTGCCAGCAGTTACGAACCGGGACAGGCTTACAATGAGCAGTTCTTC. Translated: CASSYEPGQAYNEQFF.